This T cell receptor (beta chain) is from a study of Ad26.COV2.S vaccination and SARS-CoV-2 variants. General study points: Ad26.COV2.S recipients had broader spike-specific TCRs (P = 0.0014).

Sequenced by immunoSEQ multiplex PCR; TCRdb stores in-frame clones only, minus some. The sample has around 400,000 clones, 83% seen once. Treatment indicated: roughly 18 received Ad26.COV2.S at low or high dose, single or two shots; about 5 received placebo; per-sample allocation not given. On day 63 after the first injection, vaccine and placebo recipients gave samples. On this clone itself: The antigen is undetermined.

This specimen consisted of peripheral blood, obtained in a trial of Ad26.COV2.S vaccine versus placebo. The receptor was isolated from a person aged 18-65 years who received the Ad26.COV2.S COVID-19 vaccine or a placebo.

CDR3 residues: CASSLAHGGYGYTF. In DNA, the CDR3 is TGTGCCAGCAGCTTGGCCCACGGGGGTTATGGCTACACCTTC. This sequence joins TRBV5-4 and TRBJ1-2; tentative D call: TRBD1 (5 bases). Between the trimmed V and J ends, which lost 0 bases and 5 bases, there was a span of 11 bases. This CDR3 has 14 amino acids. The germline CDR1 and CDR2 sequences are SGHNT and YYREEE (reference sequence). Full variable domain (rest looked up from reference TRBV5-4 and TRBJ1-2): ETGVTQSPTHLIKTRGQQVTLRCSSQSGHNTVSWYQQALGQGPQFIFQYYREEENGRGNFPPRFSGLQFPNYSSELNVNALELDDSALYLCASSLAHGGYGYTFGSGTRLTVV.